This T cell receptor beta chain stems from a study of Ad26.COV2.S vaccination and SARS-CoV-2 variants. Overall study context: Participants got Ad26.COV2.S intramuscularly, once or twice 56 days apart. Study-wide points: Vaccine recipients posted higher spike-specific TCR breadth than their placebo counterparts. The authors reported substantial breadth in spike-specific CD8+ and CD4+ T cell responses after vaccination.

Libraries were prepared by immunoSEQ multiplex PCR; TCRdb keeps only in-frame clonotypes and omits some of them. The sample shows about 390,000 clones, 92% of them seen only once. Trimming cost V 6 bases and J 0 bases; bases outside gene matches: 4. From germline, CDR1 is GTSNPN and CDR2 SVGIG (reference sequence). The CDR3 has 16 residues. Indicated treatment: some 20 received Ad26.COV2.S at low or high dose, single or two shots; about five received placebo; per-sample allocation not given. The samples date from day 63 after the first vaccine or placebo injection. An adult of 18-55 years in Boston served as donor. In regard to this clone: What it recognizes is unknown.

V is TRBV30 and J is TRBJ2-1; 14 bases fit TRBD2. The receptor was isolated from a person between 18 and 65 years old who received the Ad26.COV2.S COVID-19 vaccine or a placebo. Sequencing was performed on peripheral blood, taken in a trial of Ad26.COV2.S vaccine versus placebo. In DNA, the CDR3 is TGTGCCTGCACGACTAGCGGGGGGGGCTCCTACAATGAGCAGTTCTTC. Translated, it gives CACTTSGGGSYNEQFF.